This passage covers 14 T cell receptor beta chains from one sample sequenced in a study of T-cell reconstitution after alpha-beta-depleted transplantation in children. The library targeted TCRbeta and was prepared with unique molecular identifiers. TCRdb itself ran the PCR reads through MiXCR, one entry per CDR3 protein. The profile shows 490,000 or so distinct CDR3 sequences, approximately 13% of them singletons. The sequencing used PBMCs from the stem cell graft donor, collected from the stem cell graft. The receptors come from a human donor who donated a stem cell graft to a child with combined immunodeficiency.

This clonotype showed up many times. This chain uses TRBV21-1 with TRBJ1-5. TRBV21-1 is labeled a pseudogene. This CDR3 has 15 residues. CDR3 sequence reads: CASSKAKGSNQPQHF. The DNA of the CDR3 is TGTGCCAGCAGCAAAGCTAAGGGAAGCAATCAGCCCCAGCATTTT.

The rearrangement uses TRBV6-5 and TRBJ2-7; 7 nucleotides match TRBD1. The CDR3 runs to 15 residues. V was pared by 2 bases and J by 6 bases, with 10 bases of the junction left unmatched. CDR1 is MNHEY and CDR2 is SVGAGI in the germline V gene. The CDR3 DNA sequence: TGTGCCAGCAGTTACGGTGGGACAGCCAGGGGCGAGCAGTACTTC. This encodes CASSYGGTARGEQYF.

The table lists this clonotype with many counts. The chain combines TRBV12-3 or TRBV12-4 with TRBJ1-2; possibly TRBD1 for D (5 bases). V was clipped by 5 bases and J by 4 bases, with 11 bases between them. This CDR3 has 13 amino acids. The CDR3 DNA reads as TGTGCCAGCAGTCTGGGACTAGTCTATGGCTACACCTTC. It yields the protein CASSLGLVYGYTF.

The chain is built from TRBV7-2 and TRBJ2-7, with 12 bases matching TRBD2. Germline V gene data show CDR1 as SGHTA and CDR2 as FQGNSA. This CDR3 is built from 17 residues. V gave up 5 bases and J gave up 2 bases; unmatched junction bases: 10. The CDR3 nucleotides read TGTGCCAGCAGCCCGAGACATTCTAGCGGGAGGGCCTACGAGCAGTACTTC. Translation gives CASSPRHSSGRAYEQYF.

V is TRBV4-2 and J is TRBJ2-1; D assignment may be TRBD1 or TRBD2 (5 bases each). Germline CDR1 LGHNA, CDR2 YNFKEQ. Trimming removed 1 base from V and 6 bases from J, with 13 bases in between. The CDR3 length is 15 residues. For the CDR3, the DNA is TGTGCCAGCAGCCAAGGAGGGGCCGGACCCAATGAGCAGTTCTTC. Protein: CASSQGGAGPNEQFF.

The rearrangement joins TRBV24-1 to TRBJ2-5; TRBD1 aligns across 8 bases. The CDR3 is made up of 18 amino acids. V shed 5 bases and J 1 base; nucleotides not matched to a gene: 14. Germline V gene sequence: CDR1 KGHDR, CDR2 SFDVKD. The CDR3 sequence is CATSGWGTGGRFQETQYF. CDR3 nucleotides: TGTGCCACCAGTGGTTGGGGGACAGGCGGTAGGTTCCAAGAGACCCAGTACTTC.

This clonotype came up a few times. This rearrangement joins TRBV4-3 to TRBJ1-1; D might be TRBD1 (6 bases). Trimming shortened V by 0 bases and J by 1 base, and 12 bases separated the two germline ends. Per germline, CDR1 LGHNA and CDR2 YSLEER. CDR3 length: 16 amino acids. The CDR3 region is CASSQDPGAANTEAFF. CDR3 coding DNA: TGCGCCAGCAGCCAAGACCCGGGGGCGGCGAACACTGAAGCTTTCTTT.

This clonotype was found a few times. V usage is TRBV15 and J usage is TRBJ1-4; 8 bases are a match to TRBD1. The CDR3 totals 16 residues. The V gene's germline CDR1 is LNHNV and CDR2 YYDKDF (reference sequence). V lost 1 base to trimming and J lost 5 bases; unmatched junction nucleotides: 6. Written as DNA, the CDR3 is TGTGCCACCAGCAGAGGGACCTGGACAGGGAATGAAAAACTGTTTTTT. Protein product: CATSRGTWTGNEKLFF.

This clonotype was observed a few times. This sequence joins TRBV3-1 and TRBJ2-7; D is undetermined. Per the germline V gene, CDR1 is LGHDT and CDR2 is YNNKEL (reference sequence). V was pared by 0 bases and J by 5 bases, with 11 bases between. The CDR3 loop spans 14 amino acids. The CDR3 DNA is TGTGCCAGCAGCCAAGATCTAGGAGATAACGAGCAGTACTTC. Translating it yields CASSQDLGDNEQYF.

The J gene is TRBJ2-7, the V gene TRBV4-3; unclear D gene. The CDR3 covers 15 residues. From germline, CDR1 is LGHNA and CDR2 YSLEER. The V gene lost 0 bases and the J gene lost 1 base, with 10 bases spanning the gap. DNA for the CDR3: TGCGCCAGCAGCCAAGATTCCGGAAAGTCCTACGAGCAGTACTTC. It encodes CASSQDSGKSYEQYF.

This clonotype was counted between two and nine times. The chain couples TRBV3-1 to TRBJ2-3, with 12 bases lining up with TRBD2. Trimming at V came to 1 base and at J to 4 bases, leaving 3 bases not matched to a gene. The CDR3 covers 16 residues. The germline gives CDR1 LGHDT, CDR2 YNNKEL (reference sequence). This CDR3 is CASSQGLAGVADTQYF. CDR3 bases: TGTGCCAGCAGCCAAGGACTAGCGGGAGTGGCAGATACGCAGTATTTT.

V usage is TRBV5-1 and J usage is TRBJ1-1; TRBD1 matches at 8 bases. This CDR3 contains 15 residues. Trimming at V came to 3 bases and at J to 1 base, leaving 5 bases not matched to a gene. Germline V gene sequence: CDR1 SGHRS, CDR2 YFSETQ. CDR3 DNA: TGCGCCAGCAGCTCCCCCGACAGGGGGAACACTGAAGCTTTCTTT. Encoded protein: CASSSPDRGNTEAFF.

This clonotype was picked up many times. The V gene is TRBV4-2, the J gene TRBJ2-2; 8 bases are a match to TRBD1. Germline V gene lookup returns CDR1 LGHNA and CDR2 YNFKEQ. This CDR3 spans 16 amino acids. V lost 0 bases to trimming and J lost 4 bases; unmatched junction nucleotides: 4. The CDR3 is CASSQDPGQVTGELFF. As DNA, the CDR3 is TGTGCCAGCAGCCAAGATCCGGGACAGGTCACCGGGGAGCTGTTTTTT.

A few counts support this clonotype. Its ends do not fully match the called genes, so a read error is possible. This rearrangement joins TRBV7-3 to TRBJ2-5; 8 positions match TRBD1. The CDR3 sequence is 17 residues long. Germline CDR1 SGHTA, CDR2 FQGTGA. Written as DNA, the CDR3 is TGTGCCAGCAGTTTAAGGGGGGACAGGAATTCGGGGGAGACCCAGTACTTC. Translating gives CASSLRGDRNSGETQYF.